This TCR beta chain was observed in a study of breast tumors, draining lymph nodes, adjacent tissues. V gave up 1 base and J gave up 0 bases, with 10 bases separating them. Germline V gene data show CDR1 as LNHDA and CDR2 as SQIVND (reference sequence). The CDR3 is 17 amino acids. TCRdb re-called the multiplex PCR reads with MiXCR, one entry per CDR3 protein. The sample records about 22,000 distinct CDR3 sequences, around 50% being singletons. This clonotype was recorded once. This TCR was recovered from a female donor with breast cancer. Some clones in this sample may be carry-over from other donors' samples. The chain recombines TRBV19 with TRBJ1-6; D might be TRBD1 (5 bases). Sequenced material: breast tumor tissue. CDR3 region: CASSIVSGSSYNSPLHF. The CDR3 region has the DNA TGTGCCAGTAGTATAGTCTCAGGGAGCTCCTATAATTCACCCCTCCACTTT.